This TCR beta chain originates from a study of identical twins. This clonotype was observed at least ten times. Antigen unknown. Unique molecular identifiers were in the cDNA, with template-switch universal primer binding. TCRdb reanalysed the 5' RACE reads using MiXCR and keeps one entry per CDR3 protein. The data contain approximately 590,000 distinct CDR3 sequences, roughly 9.9% of them seen just once; the ten biggest clones take up around 3.2%. The CDR3 is 15 amino acids. V was cut by 4 bases and J by 6 bases, with 13 bases left in between. Germline V gives CDR1 SNHLY, CDR2 FYNNEI. Study outcomes and limitations: Whereas memory repertoires showed no such difference, abundant cord blood beta clonotypes carried fewer insertions. Low generation probability was overrepresented in out-of-frame alpha sequences shared by twins.

This sample was shared with a second study, whose subject was yellow fever vaccine responses in identical twins.

The sample taken for sequencing was PBMCs. J is TRBJ1-6 and V is TRBV2, with D hard to call. The sequence was obtained from a woman aged 18-30 years in good health. The CDR3: CASSGMGGANSPLHF. CDR3 sequence (DNA): TGTGCCAGCAGTGGAATGGGCGGAGCTAATTCACCCCTCCACTTT.